This T cell receptor beta chain was identified in a study of cytomegalovirus exposure and HLA in healthy donors. Study information: The same platform was used for the roughly 120 validation repertoires and the roughly 680 first-cohort repertoires, a later analysis reported.

Assay used: immunoSEQ multiplex PCR; TCRdb lists only in-frame clones, some missing. The table lists some 150,000 clones, 85% to 90% of them singletons, with roughly 2.1% in the top ten. The CDR3 covers 15 residues. The germline V gene has CDR1 SGHDN and CDR2 FVKESK. The V gene lost 4 bases and the J gene lost 3 bases, with 12 bases spanning the gap. This receptor was obtained from a human donor in good health. Input material: PBMCs. The chain couples TRBV14 to TRBJ2-2; D possibly corresponds to TRBD2 (5 bases). The CDR3 DNA reads as TGTGCCAGCAGCCGAGGGAATTATTACACCGGGGAGCTGTTTTTT. This gives the protein CASSRGNYYTGELFF.